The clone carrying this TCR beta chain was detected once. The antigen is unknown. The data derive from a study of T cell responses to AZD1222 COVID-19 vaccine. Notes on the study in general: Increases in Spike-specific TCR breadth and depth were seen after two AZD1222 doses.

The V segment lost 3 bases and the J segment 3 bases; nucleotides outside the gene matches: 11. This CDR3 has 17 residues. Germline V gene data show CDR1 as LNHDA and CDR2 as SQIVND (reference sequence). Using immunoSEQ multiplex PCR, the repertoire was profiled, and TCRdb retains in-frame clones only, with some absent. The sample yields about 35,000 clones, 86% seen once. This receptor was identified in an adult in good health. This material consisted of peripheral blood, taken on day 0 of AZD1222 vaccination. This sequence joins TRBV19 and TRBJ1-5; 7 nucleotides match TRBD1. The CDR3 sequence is CASSIGQAKRTNQPQHF. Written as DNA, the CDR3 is TGTGCCAGTAGTATTGGACAGGCTAAAAGGACCAATCAGCCCCAGCATTTT.